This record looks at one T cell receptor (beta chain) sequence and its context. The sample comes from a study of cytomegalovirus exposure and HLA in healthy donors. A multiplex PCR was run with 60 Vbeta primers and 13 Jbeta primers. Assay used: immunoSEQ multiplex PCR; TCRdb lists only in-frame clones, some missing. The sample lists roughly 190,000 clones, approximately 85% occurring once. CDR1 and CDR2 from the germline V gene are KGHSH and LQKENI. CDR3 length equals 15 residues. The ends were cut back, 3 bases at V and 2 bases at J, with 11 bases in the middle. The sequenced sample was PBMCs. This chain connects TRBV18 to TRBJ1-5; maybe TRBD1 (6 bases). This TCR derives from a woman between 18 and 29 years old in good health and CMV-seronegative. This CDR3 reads CASSPKQGGNQPQHF. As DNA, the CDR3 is TGTGCCAGCTCACCGAAACAGGGTGGCAATCAGCCCCAGCATTTT.